Listed below are T cell receptor beta chains from one sample, sequenced in a study of metastatic and nonmetastatic thyroid tumors. From the PCR reads, TCRdb re-called clones with MiXCR. The sample consists of roughly 48,000 clones, approximately 20% of them appearing once. The specimen was blood. The receptor source for this set is a male donor with papillary thyroid cancer or a benign thyroid nodule (not recorded which). Some clones in this sample may be carry-over from other donors' samples. Both conserved end residues are part of each CDR3. The order of the fields is V gene, J gene, D gene, clone size, CDR3 protein. D genes are given only for firm matches. The size entry is marked missing in some rows and otherwise reads once, few, many or a size class.

TRBV28,TRBJ2-7,TRBD2,few,CASRPSGSSYDQYF
TRBV3-1,TRBJ2-5,-,many,CASSQEGQETQYF
TRBV12-3/TRBV12-4,TRBJ1-1,-,few,CASSSRTRNTEAFF
TRBV20-1,TRBJ2-2,-,many,CSARGGPGVAGELFF
TRBV20-1,TRBJ2-7,TRBD1,-,CSARGTGGFIYEQYF
TRBV7-2,TRBJ2-2,-,few,CASSWGFYAWELFF
TRBV27,TRBJ1-2,-,-,CASSLSAGEGYTF
TRBV7-6,TRBJ2-7,-,many,CASSLVAQSSYEQYF
TRBV29-1,TRBJ2-7,-,many,CSVLGTSYEQYF
TRBV6-1,TRBJ1-2,TRBD1,many,CASSEATGVWYGYTF
TRBV20-1,TRBJ2-7,-,-,CSVDGREYEQYF
TRBV27,TRBJ1-2,-,many,CASSSGVTSPLYGYTF
TRBV12-3/TRBV12-4,TRBJ2-2,-,few,CASSSFVAGRTVELFF
TRBV20-1,TRBJ2-7,-,medium-sized,CSAPLPEGDAYEQYF
TRBV5-1,TRBJ2-3,-,-,CASSLGPQGSTDTQYF
TRBV28,TRBJ2-1,TRBD2,many,CASAEGTSGAGQFF
TRBV10-3,TRBJ2-1,TRBD2,many,CAISDSREGIFHEQFF
TRBV18,TRBJ1-5,-,-,CASSPSLYQQPQHF
TRBV19,TRBJ2-7,TRBD2,many,CASSLEGRLGLADTYEQYF
TRBV6-1,TRBJ2-7,TRBD1,few,CASSLKGQGARQQYF
TRBV4-1,TRBJ2-7,-,-,CASSPDRTREYEQYF
TRBV12-3/TRBV12-4,TRBJ1-5,-,many,CASSFGRYSNQPQHF
TRBV19,TRBJ2-2,-,many,CASSIAVTGSNTGELFF
TRBV28,TRBJ2-1,-,many,CASSPYLAQQFF
TRBV27,TRBJ2-7,-,many,CASSPRDSYYEQYF
TRBV14,TRBJ2-7,TRBD2,many,CASSQALAGNYEQYF
TRBV6-2/TRBV6-3,TRBJ2-7,TRBD1,-,CASRRIDRGDVSYEQYF
TRBV20-1,TRBJ1-6,-,-,CSARVRVLGTFESPLHF
TRBV3-1,TRBJ2-5,-,many,CASSPSDYSRGTQYF
TRBV20-1,TRBJ1-5,-,many,CSAGPGHSNQPQHF
TRBV11-2,TRBJ2-7,-,-,CASSLDPGTYEQYF
TRBV11-2,TRBJ1-2,-,medium-sized,CASSFRTAGGYTF
TRBV18,TRBJ1-5,-,many,CASSLGHSNQPQHF
TRBV20-1,TRBJ2-7,TRBD2,medium-sized,CSARAPASTSGRNEQYF
TRBV20-1,TRBJ1-5,-,few,CSARDRVTGTQHF
TRBV5-1,TRBJ2-1,TRBD2,many,CASSLEGLGGINEQFF
TRBV5-1,TRBJ2-7,TRBD2,many,CASTRTSGSYEQYF
TRBV5-1,TRBJ2-5,TRBD2,few,CASSRGSGMGQETQYF
TRBV2,TRBJ2-1,-,many,CASRGRGIDEQFF
TRBV12-3/TRBV12-4,TRBJ1-6,-,many,CASSLVETSPLHF
TRBV2,TRBJ1-1,TRBD1,many,CASSAGTGFPLAFF
TRBV7-2,TRBJ1-1,-,-,CASSPPSVNTEAFF
TRBV5-1,TRBJ2-3,-,-,CASSPCLASVDTQYF
TRBV19,TRBJ2-1,TRBD1,few,CASSFRRDRGNEQFF
TRBV5-1,TRBJ2-5,-,many,CASSLEAAQETQYF
TRBV7-8,TRBJ1-2,-,few,CASSLESGPYGYTF
TRBV27,TRBJ2-2,-,many,CASSLGGGINGELFF
TRBV20-1,TRBJ2-7,TRBD2,-,CSARSGTYEQYF
TRBV3-1,TRBJ2-3,-,-,CASSQERGVDTQYF
TRBV7-9,TRBJ2-4,TRBD2,once,CASSPPERGRRDIQYF
TRBV14,TRBJ2-5,-,many,CASSSANMGTKYF
TRBV27,TRBJ1-2,TRBD1,-,CASSPRGHVYGYTF
TRBV5-5,TRBJ2-1,-,many,CASSLEVWRTAYNEQFF
TRBV19,TRBJ2-1,TRBD2,many,CASSSPRGLAGGNNEQFF
TRBV10-3,TRBJ1-1,-,many,CAITSKVNTEAFF
TRBV5-1,TRBJ2-1,-,many,CASSLGMTGVYNEQFF
TRBV5-1,TRBJ2-2,-,many,CASSQSRVTGELFF